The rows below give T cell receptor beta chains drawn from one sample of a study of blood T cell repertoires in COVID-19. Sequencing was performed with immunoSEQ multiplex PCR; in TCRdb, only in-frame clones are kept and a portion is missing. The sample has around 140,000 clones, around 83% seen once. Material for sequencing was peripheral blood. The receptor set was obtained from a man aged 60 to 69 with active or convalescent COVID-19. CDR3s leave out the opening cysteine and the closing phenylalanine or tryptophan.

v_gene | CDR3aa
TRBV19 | ASSGREGNEQF
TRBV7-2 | ASSLAQGQGFRPLH
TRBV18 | ASSPGSGGSSYNEQF
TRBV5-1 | ASSLAVGVETQY
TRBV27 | ASSSRVSPLH
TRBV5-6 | ASSLGQGQDYGYT
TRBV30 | AWMSGLGFSGANVLT
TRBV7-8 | ASSFSSGSTGELF
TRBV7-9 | ASSLGGTSGTDTQY
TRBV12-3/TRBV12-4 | ASTWTGPNTIY
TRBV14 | ASSQEQGLQQETQY
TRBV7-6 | ASSLGQTGLGNTIY
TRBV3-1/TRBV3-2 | ASSADTNYGYT
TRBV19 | ASSIGQGIYGYT
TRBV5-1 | ASSLVRGQGVYGYT
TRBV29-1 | SVDPPLGGNTEAF
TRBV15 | ATSGGYPYNEQF
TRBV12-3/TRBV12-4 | ASSGRTDYGYT
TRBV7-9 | ASSSPRGSATEAF
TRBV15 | ATSGRRGATNEKLF
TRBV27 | ASSLSTDSNQPQH
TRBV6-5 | ASSYDRVSGSPLH
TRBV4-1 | ASSPLGEKRTYEQY
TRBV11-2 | ASSFPGGLRTDTQY
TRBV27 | ASSLGGSEQF
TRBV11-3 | ASSSPPGTGGTEAF
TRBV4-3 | ASSQGQRDSTVHEQY
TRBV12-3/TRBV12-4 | ASSFGGLGY
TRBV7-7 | ASSLAGGTYNEQF
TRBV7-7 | ASSRTGTGRTGELF
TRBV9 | ASSVSPAGGQETQY
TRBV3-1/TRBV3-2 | ASSQDQQAVYNEQF
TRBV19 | ASSLFGQGNQPQH
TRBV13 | ASTLSGGRPNTGELF
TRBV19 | ASSPRQGPGYT
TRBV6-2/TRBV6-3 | ASSYSRQVGGQPQH
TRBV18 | ASSPLTGVLSGANVLT
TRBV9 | ASSPRQGTYNEQF
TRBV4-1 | ASSPTGTGDNEQF
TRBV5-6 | ASRPLAKLNYGYT
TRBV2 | ASKEERGTYEQY
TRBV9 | ASSVDGASDTQY
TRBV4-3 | ASSQADTEAF
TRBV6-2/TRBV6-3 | ASSLNRVKQF
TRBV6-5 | ASRRQGKAF
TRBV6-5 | ASSLAGALETQY
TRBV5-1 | ASTLGNGEKLF
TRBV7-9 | ANVPGELNTEAF
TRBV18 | ASSPMQAGGTDTQY
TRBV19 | ASSFSPGTVDFGEKLF
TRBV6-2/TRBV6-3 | ASSTLADTQY
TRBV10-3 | AIRATENYGYT